The rows below give T cell receptor beta chains drawn from one sample of a study of identical twins. TCRdb called the 5' RACE reads again in MiXCR, with one record for every CDR3 protein. This sample has a few hundred thousand distinct CDR3 sequences, with roughly 8.6% found just once. The same sample was also studied in work on yellow fever vaccine responses in identical twins.

Input material: memory (CD45RO+) T cells sorted from blood. These receptors all stem from a woman between 18 and 29 years old in good health. Each CDR3 is given with its conserved first and last residue. The D gene is left open where the match is weak. Some rows have no size entry. The others give once, few or many, or a class for an expanded clone.

CDR3aa: CASSDGQGGNEQFF; CDR3nt: TGTGCCAGCAGTGATGGACAGGGGGGGAATGAGCAGTTCTTC; abundance: many; j_gene: TRBJ2-1; d_gene: TRBD1; v_gene: TRBV6-4
CDR3aa: CASRRERTSGIYNEQFF; CDR3nt: TGTGCCAGCAGACGCGAGCGGACTAGCGGGATCTACAATGAGCAGTTCTTC; abundance: .; j_gene: TRBJ2-1; d_gene: TRBD2; v_gene: TRBV6-2/TRBV6-3
CDR3aa: CASSPGLAVPYEQYF; CDR3nt: TGTGCCAGCAGCCCGGGACTAGCGGTTCCCTACGAGCAGTACTTC; abundance: many; j_gene: TRBJ2-7; d_gene: TRBD2; v_gene: TRBV7-9
CDR3aa: CASSLSEETQYF; CDR3nt: TGTGCCAGCAGTTTATCGGAGGAGACCCAGTACTTC; abundance: few; j_gene: TRBJ2-5; d_gene: .; v_gene: TRBV27
CDR3aa: CASSEFREGQRYTDTQYF; CDR3nt: TGTGCCAGCAGTGAATTTCGGGAAGGACAGCGGTATACAGATACGCAGTATTTT; abundance: few; j_gene: TRBJ2-3; d_gene: .; v_gene: TRBV6-1
CDR3aa: CASSFELPGQWGTDTQYF; CDR3nt: TGTGCCAGCAGTTTTGAATTACCGGGACAGTGGGGTACAGATACGCAGTATTTT; abundance: many; j_gene: TRBJ2-3; d_gene: TRBD1; v_gene: TRBV28
CDR3aa: CASSLSGASYEQYF; CDR3nt: TGTGCCAGCAGTCTTAGCGGGGCCTCCTACGAGCAGTACTTC; abundance: many; j_gene: TRBJ2-7; d_gene: TRBD2; v_gene: TRBV6-1
CDR3aa: CASSPLTGSGAYEQYF; CDR3nt: TGTGCCAGCAGCCCTCTAACCGGGAGCGGGGCCTACGAGCAGTACTTC; abundance: .; j_gene: TRBJ2-7; d_gene: TRBD2; v_gene: TRBV7-8
CDR3aa: CASSETRNNEQFF; CDR3nt: TGTGCCAGCAGTGAAACTCGGAACAATGAGCAGTTCTTC; abundance: many; j_gene: TRBJ2-1; d_gene: .; v_gene: TRBV2
CDR3aa: CASSFSQGLQETQYF; CDR3nt: TGTGCTAGCTCATTTTCACAGGGACTCCAAGAGACCCAGTACTTC; abundance: many; j_gene: TRBJ2-5; d_gene: .; v_gene: TRBV12-5
CDR3aa: CASSTRPPGQQETQYF; CDR3nt: TGTGCCAGCAGCACCCGCCCACCGGGACAGCAAGAGACCCAGTACTTC; abundance: .; j_gene: TRBJ2-5; d_gene: TRBD1; v_gene: TRBV9
CDR3aa: CSVAIDNYGYTF; CDR3nt: TGCAGCGTTGCCATCGACAACTATGGCTACACCTTC; abundance: few; j_gene: TRBJ1-2; d_gene: .; v_gene: TRBV29-1
CDR3aa: CASATLSGAQDTQYF; CDR3nt: TGTGCCAGCGCAACACTATCGGGGGCCCAAGATACGCAGTATTTT; abundance: .; j_gene: TRBJ2-3; d_gene: .; v_gene: TRBV6-1
CDR3aa: CASSLPGGRDNEQFF; CDR3nt: TGTGCCAGCAGCTTACCGGGGGGGCGCGACAATGAGCAGTTCTTC; abundance: .; j_gene: TRBJ2-1; d_gene: TRBD2; v_gene: TRBV7-9
CDR3aa: CASNPGGSWAPLHF; CDR3nt: TGTGCCAGCAACCCAGGGGGGAGTTGGGCACCCCTCCACTTT; abundance: .; j_gene: TRBJ1-6; d_gene: TRBD1; v_gene: TRBV28
CDR3aa: CASSPETGVSSEAFF; CDR3nt: TGCGCCAGCAGCCCGGAGACAGGGGTAAGCTCTGAAGCTTTCTTT; abundance: .; j_gene: TRBJ1-1; d_gene: TRBD1; v_gene: TRBV5-1
CDR3aa: CASSLLLLTSGSTEQFF; CDR3nt: TGCGCCAGCAGCCTCCTACTTCTGACTAGCGGGAGTACTGAGCAGTTCTTC; abundance: many; j_gene: TRBJ2-1; d_gene: TRBD2; v_gene: TRBV5-1
CDR3aa: CASSSRDRKYNEQFF; CDR3nt: TGTGCCAGCAGTTCCCGGGACAGGAAATACAATGAGCAGTTCTTC; abundance: few; j_gene: TRBJ2-1; d_gene: TRBD1; v_gene: TRBV6-5
CDR3aa: CASSQRQSAGELFF; CDR3nt: TGTGCCAGCAGCCAAAGACAGTCGGCCGGGGAGCTGTTTTTT; abundance: .; j_gene: TRBJ2-2; d_gene: .; v_gene: TRBV3-1
CDR3aa: CASSSSTGVYGYTF; CDR3nt: TGTGCCAGCAGTTCATCGACAGGCGTCTATGGCTACACCTTC; abundance: .; j_gene: TRBJ1-2; d_gene: .; v_gene: TRBV28
CDR3aa: CATSESWTDTQYF; CDR3nt: TGTGCCACCAGTGAGTCTTGGACAGATACGCAGTATTTT; abundance: .; j_gene: TRBJ2-3; d_gene: .; v_gene: TRBV24-1
CDR3aa: CAISEPGQGNTDTQYF; CDR3nt: TGTGCCATCAGTGAGCCGGGACAGGGGAACACAGATACGCAGTATTTT; abundance: many; j_gene: TRBJ2-3; d_gene: TRBD1; v_gene: TRBV10-3
CDR3aa: CASSLGSGTAQGPQHF; CDR3nt: TGTGCCAGCAGCTTAGGATCAGGGACAGCCCAAGGACCCCAGCATTTT; abundance: .; j_gene: TRBJ1-5; d_gene: TRBD1; v_gene: TRBV7-2
CDR3aa: CASSPNLASDEQFF; CDR3nt: TGTGCCAGCAGTCCCAACTTAGCGAGCGATGAGCAGTTCTTC; abundance: many; j_gene: TRBJ2-1; d_gene: .; v_gene: TRBV12-3/TRBV12-4
CDR3aa: CSAVSSGRGTEQYF; CDR3nt: TGCAGTGCTGTATCTAGCGGGAGGGGTACCGAGCAGTACTTC; abundance: .; j_gene: TRBJ2-7; d_gene: TRBD2; v_gene: TRBV20-1
CDR3aa: CASSFMRSTDTQYF; CDR3nt: TGTGCCAGCAGCTTTATGCGTAGCACAGATACGCAGTATTTT; abundance: many; j_gene: TRBJ2-3; d_gene: .; v_gene: TRBV7-8
CDR3aa: CASSWGQGVYEQYF; CDR3nt: TGTGCCAGCAGCTGGGGACAGGGGGTCTACGAGCAGTACTTC; abundance: .; j_gene: TRBJ2-7; d_gene: TRBD1; v_gene: TRBV14
CDR3aa: CASSPQGDYGYTF; CDR3nt: TGTGCCAGCAGTCCACAGGGTGACTATGGCTACACCTTC; abundance: many; j_gene: TRBJ1-2; d_gene: .; v_gene: TRBV25-1
CDR3aa: CASSWGLAGVNEQYF; CDR3nt: TGTGCCAGCAGTTGGGGACTAGCGGGAGTGAACGAGCAGTACTTC; abundance: few; j_gene: TRBJ2-7; d_gene: TRBD2; v_gene: TRBV6-2/TRBV6-3
CDR3aa: CASRSGVGVSTGELFF; CDR3nt: TGTGCCAGCAGGTCCGGGGTAGGGGTATCCACCGGGGAGCTGTTTTTT; abundance: .; j_gene: TRBJ2-2; d_gene: .; v_gene: TRBV6-1
CDR3aa: CASSRDDGTGQETQYF; CDR3nt: TGTGCCAGCAGCCGGGACGACGGGACAGGGCAAGAGACCCAGTACTTC; abundance: .; j_gene: TRBJ2-5; d_gene: TRBD1; v_gene: TRBV27
CDR3aa: CAIYRPTRTGNTEAFF; CDR3nt: TGTGCCATTTACAGACCGACCCGGACAGGCAACACTGAAGCTTTCTTT; abundance: .; j_gene: TRBJ1-1; d_gene: TRBD1; v_gene: TRBV19